This TCR beta chain was sequenced during a study of shared clonotypes between healthy human individuals. Study outcomes and limitations: The represented genetic and exposure-history diversity was limited by the small number of donors.

Terminally differentiated effector memory CD45RA+ cells were excluded by CCR7 positive selection of CD45RO-negative cells. Evenly divided among several immunoSEQ plates was the genomic DNA of each subset. Generated by immunoSEQ multiplex PCR, the TCRdb table keeps only in-frame clones and is missing some. The table includes about 1,900,000 clones, over 85% detected once. Germline assignment: CDR1 LGHNA and CDR2 YSLEER. V was clipped by 3 bases and J by 3 bases, with 15 bases between them. CDR3 size: 15 residues. Note on this clone: Its antigen is unidentified.

The origin of this receptor is a man between 18 and 35 years old in good health. Material: naive CD8+ T cells sorted from blood. The genes are TRBV4-3 and TRBJ2-7, with D possibly TRBD2 on 6 matching bases. CDR3 DNA sequence: TGCGCCAGCAGCCAGGCGGGACTCGGGGACTACGAGCAGTACTTC. This translates into CASSQAGLGDYEQYF.